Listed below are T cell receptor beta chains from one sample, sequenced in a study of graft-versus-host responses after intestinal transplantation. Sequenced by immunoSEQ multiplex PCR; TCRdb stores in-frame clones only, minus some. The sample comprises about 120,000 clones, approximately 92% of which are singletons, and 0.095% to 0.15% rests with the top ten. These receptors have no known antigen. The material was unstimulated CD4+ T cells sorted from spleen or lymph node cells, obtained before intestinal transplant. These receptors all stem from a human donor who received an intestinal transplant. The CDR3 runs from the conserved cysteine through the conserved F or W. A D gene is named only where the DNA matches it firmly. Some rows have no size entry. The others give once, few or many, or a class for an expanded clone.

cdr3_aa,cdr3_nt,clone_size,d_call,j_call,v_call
CASSYTNEKLFF,TGTGCCAGCAGTTACACTAATGAAAAACTGTTTTTT,-,-,TRBJ1-4,TRBV6-6
CASSPASVSSTDTQYF,TGTGCCAGCAGCCCCGCTAGCGTTTCTAGCACAGATACGCAGTATTTT,-,-,TRBJ2-3,TRBV11-2
CASSYAPDFTYEQYF,TGTGCCAGCAGTTACGCCCCGGACTTCACCTACGAGCAGTACTTC,once,-,TRBJ2-7,TRBV6-6
CASSQDREDTEAFF,TGTGCCAGCAGTCAGGACAGGGAGGACACTGAAGCTTTCTTT,-,TRBD1,TRBJ1-1,TRBV2
CASSAGQALLIYEQYF,TGTGCCAGCAGTGCCGGACAGGCCCTACTCATCTACGAGCAGTACTTC,-,TRBD1,TRBJ2-7,TRBV2
CASSQGLPYNEQFF,TGTGCCAGCAGCCAGGGTCTACCCTACAATGAGCAGTTCTTC,-,-,TRBJ2-1,TRBV4-2
CASSYGFGIDTQYF,TGTGCCAGCAGTTACGGCTTTGGGATAGATACGCAGTATTTT,-,-,TRBJ2-3,TRBV6-5
CASSLYARNNEQFF,TGTGCCAGCAGTTTATATGCTCGGAACAATGAGCAGTTCTTC,-,-,TRBJ2-1,TRBV28
CASSVGAGVADTQYF,TGTGCCAGCAGCGTAGGAGCGGGAGTAGCAGATACGCAGTATTTT,-,TRBD2,TRBJ2-3,TRBV9
CASSFFSIASRNTIYF,TGTGCCAGCAGCTTTTTCAGTATAGCAAGCCGAAACACCATATATTTT,-,-,TRBJ1-3,TRBV5-8
CASSPLATRGRLYEQYF,TGTGCCAGCAGCCCCCTAGCGACTAGGGGGAGATTATACGAGCAGTACTTC,-,-,TRBJ2-7,TRBV7-2
CASSPDSGNEKLFF,TGTGCCAGCAGCCCGGACAGTGGAAATGAAAAACTGTTTTTT,-,-,TRBJ1-4,TRBV7-2
CASSAGTSRRETQYF,TGTGCCAGCAGCGCTGGGACTAGCCGCCGGGAGACCCAGTACTTC,-,TRBD2,TRBJ2-5,TRBV9
CASIPSPGGPADTQYF,TGTGCCAGCATACCCTCTCCGGGAGGGCCCGCAGATACGCAGTATTTT,-,TRBD2,TRBJ2-3,TRBV7-6
CASSGGTSGVNEQFF,TGTGCTAGCAGCGGAGGGACTAGCGGGGTCAATGAGCAGTTCTTC,-,TRBD2,TRBJ2-1,TRBV7-7
CASSGGLAGETKNIQYF,TGTGCCAGCAGCGGGGGACTAGCGGGAGAAACCAAAAACATTCAGTACTTC,-,TRBD2,TRBJ2-4,TRBV9
CASRQPGQGDIQYF,TGTGCCAGCAGGCAACCGGGACAGGGGGACATTCAGTACTTC,few,TRBD1,TRBJ2-4,TRBV5-8
CASSRGDRNTEAFF,TGTGCCAGCAGTCGTGGAGACAGGAATACTGAAGCTTTCTTT,-,-,TRBJ1-1,TRBV28
CASSRGSSYNEQFF,TGTGCTAGCAGCCGGGGGAGCTCCTACAATGAGCAGTTCTTC,-,-,TRBJ2-1,TRBV7-7
CASSSWGYNTEAFF,TGTGCCAGCAGCTCGTGGGGTTATAACACTGAAGCTTTCTTT,-,-,TRBJ1-1,TRBV5-8
CASSPVAGDQDGGTDTQYF,TGTGCCAGCAGCCCAGTAGCGGGAGACCAGGATGGAGGCACAGATACGCAGTATTTT,-,TRBD2,TRBJ2-3,TRBV4-2
CASSLPGTSGGATDTQYF,TGTGCCAGCTCATTACCCGGGACTAGCGGAGGGGCCACAGATACGCAGTATTTT,once,TRBD2,TRBJ2-3,TRBV18
CASSPYTNYGYTF,TGCGCCAGCAGCCCCTACACCAACTATGGCTACACCTTC,-,-,TRBJ1-2,TRBV5-1
CASSSSPGLADSYNEQFF,TGTGCCAGCAGTTCCTCCCCTGGACTAGCGGACTCCTACAATGAGCAGTTCTTC,few,TRBD2,TRBJ2-1,TRBV27
CASSYSQGAGEQYF,TGTGCCAGCAGTTACTCCCAGGGCGCGGGGGAGCAGTACTTC,-,-,TRBJ2-7,TRBV6-5
CASSLFRSGGPETQYF,TGCGCCAGCAGCTTGTTTAGAAGCGGGGGCCCAGAGACCCAGTACTTC,-,TRBD2,TRBJ2-5,TRBV5-1
CASSLNPLGQLTDTQYF,TGTGCCAGCAGCTTAAACCCGCTAGGACAGCTCACAGATACGCAGTATTTT,-,-,TRBJ2-3,TRBV7-3
CASSVAGGPYNEQFF,TGTGCCAGCAGCGTAGCGGGAGGGCCTTACAATGAGCAGTTCTTC,-,TRBD2,TRBJ2-1,TRBV9
CASRTGGQGFNQPQHF,TGTGCCAGCAGAACCGGGGGACAGGGATTCAATCAGCCCCAGCATTTT,-,TRBD1,TRBJ1-5,TRBV27
CAIRRQEAAGANVLTF,TGTGCCATCAGGAGACAGGAAGCGGCTGGGGCCAACGTCCTGACTTTC,-,-,TRBJ2-6,TRBV10-3
CASSGTGLQETQYF,TGTGCCAGCAGTGGAACAGGTCTACAAGAGACCCAGTACTTC,-,-,TRBJ2-5,TRBV28
CASSEPLRVAFF,TGTGCCAGCAGCGAACCCCTTAGAGTGGCTTTCTTT,-,-,TRBJ1-1,TRBV27
CASSLGMETQYF,TGTGCCAGCAGCTTGGGGATGGAGACCCAGTACTTC,once,-,TRBJ2-5,TRBV11-1
CASSVLWDYGYTF,TGTGCCAGCAGTGTTCTGTGGGACTATGGCTACACCTTC,-,-,TRBJ1-2,TRBV6-5
CAWYARAKDTEAFF,TGTGCCTGGTACGCCAGGGCGAAGGACACTGAAGCTTTCTTT,-,-,TRBJ1-1,TRBV30
CASSLARQMTYEQYF,TGTGCCAGCAGCTTAGCACGGCAGATGACCTACGAGCAGTACTTC,once,-,TRBJ2-7,TRBV7-9
CASSLDPRRGDEQYF,TGCGCCAGCAGCTTGGACCCGCGGAGGGGTGACGAGCAGTACTTC,-,-,TRBJ2-7,TRBV5-1
CASSLMGSGGYNEQFF,TGTGCCAGCAGCTTAATGGGCAGCGGGGGCTACAATGAGCAGTTCTTC,-,TRBD2,TRBJ2-1,TRBV7-3
CASSLSVQGLLF,TGTGCCAGCAGTTTATCTGTCCAGGGATTACTCTTC,-,-,TRBJ2-7,TRBV28
CASSPGLAGPTGELFF,TGCGCCAGCAGCCCGGGACTAGCGGGTCCCACCGGGGAGCTGTTTTTT,once,TRBD2,TRBJ2-2,TRBV5-1
CASSVGTGVSNQPQHF,TGTGCCAGCAGTGTTGGAACAGGGGTCAGCAATCAGCCCCAGCATTTT,-,TRBD1,TRBJ1-5,TRBV28
CAISESSVDRGRDEQYF,TGTGCCATCAGTGAGTCCAGCGTGGACAGGGGACGGGACGAGCAGTACTTC,-,TRBD1,TRBJ2-7,TRBV10-3
CASSVGQGLGNEKLFF,TGTGCCAGTAGTGTCGGACAGGGGCTTGGGAATGAAAAACTGTTTTTT,-,TRBD1,TRBJ1-4,TRBV19
CASSPRGINEQFF,TGTGCCAGCAGCCCTCGGGGAATCAATGAGCAGTTCTTC,-,-,TRBJ2-1,TRBV14
CASSPRLAAYNEQFF,TGTGCCAGCAGCCCAAGACTAGCCGCCTACAATGAGCAGTTCTTC,-,TRBD2,TRBJ2-1,TRBV9
CASSSGGWSGSPYEQFF,TGCGCCAGCAGCTCCGGGGGTTGGAGCGGGAGTCCCTATGAGCAGTTCTTC,-,TRBD2,TRBJ2-1,TRBV5-1
CASSPYFEGGELFF,TGCGCCAGCAGCCCGTACTTCGAGGGCGGGGAGCTGTTTTTT,-,-,TRBJ2-2,TRBV5-1
CASSFGTGYTF,TGTGCCAGCAGCTTCGGGACTGGCTACACCTTC,-,-,TRBJ1-2,TRBV11-2
CASSPVGPPRNTEAFF,TGTGCCAGCAGCCCCGTCGGGCCCCCGCGGAACACTGAAGCTTTCTTT,once,-,TRBJ1-1,TRBV28
CASSLGANQPQHF,TGTGCCAGCAGTTTGGGAGCTAATCAGCCCCAGCATTTT,few,-,TRBJ1-5,TRBV6-6
CASSPGTPQYF,TGTGCCAGCAGCCCAGGGACCCCGCAGTACTTC,-,-,TRBJ2-7,TRBV6-1